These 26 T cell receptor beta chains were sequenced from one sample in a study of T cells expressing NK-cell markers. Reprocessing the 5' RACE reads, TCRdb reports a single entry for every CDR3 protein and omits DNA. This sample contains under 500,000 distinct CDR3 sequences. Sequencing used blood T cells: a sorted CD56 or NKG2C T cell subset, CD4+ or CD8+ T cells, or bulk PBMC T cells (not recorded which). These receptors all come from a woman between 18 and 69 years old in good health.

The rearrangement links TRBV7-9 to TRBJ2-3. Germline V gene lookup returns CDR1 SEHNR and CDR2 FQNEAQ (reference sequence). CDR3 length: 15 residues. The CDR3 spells CASSHRGGLTDTQYF.

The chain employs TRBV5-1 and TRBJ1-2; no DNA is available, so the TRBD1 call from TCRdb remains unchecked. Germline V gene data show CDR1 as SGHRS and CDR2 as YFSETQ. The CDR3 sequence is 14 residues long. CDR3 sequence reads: CASSFRTGAEGYTF.

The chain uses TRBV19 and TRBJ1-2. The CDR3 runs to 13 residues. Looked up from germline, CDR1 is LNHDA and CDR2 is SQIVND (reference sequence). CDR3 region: CASTTGALGGYTF.

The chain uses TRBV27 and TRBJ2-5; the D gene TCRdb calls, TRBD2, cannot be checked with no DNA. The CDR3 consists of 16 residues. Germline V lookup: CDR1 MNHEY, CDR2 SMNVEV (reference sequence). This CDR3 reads CASSSWTSGSQETQYF.

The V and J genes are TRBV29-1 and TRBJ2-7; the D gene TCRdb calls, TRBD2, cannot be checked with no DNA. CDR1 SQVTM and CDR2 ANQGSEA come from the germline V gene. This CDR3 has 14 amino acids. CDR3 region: CSVERLAGLYEQYF.

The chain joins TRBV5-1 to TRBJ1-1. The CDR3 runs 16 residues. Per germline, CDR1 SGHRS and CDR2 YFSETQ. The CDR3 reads CASSLLGRLENTEAFF.

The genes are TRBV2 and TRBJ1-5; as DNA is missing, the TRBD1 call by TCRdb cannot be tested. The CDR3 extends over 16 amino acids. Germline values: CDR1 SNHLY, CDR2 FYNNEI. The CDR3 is CASSEAWGANNQPQHF. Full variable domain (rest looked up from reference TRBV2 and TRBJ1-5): EPEVTQTPSHQVTQMGQEVILRCVPISNHLYFYWYRQILGQKVEFLVSFYNNEISEKSEIFDDQFSVERPDGSNFTLKIRSTKLEDSAMYFCASSEAWGANNQPQHFGDGTRLSIL.

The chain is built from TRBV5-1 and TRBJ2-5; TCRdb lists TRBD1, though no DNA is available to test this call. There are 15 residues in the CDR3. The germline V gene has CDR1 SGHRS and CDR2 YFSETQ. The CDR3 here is CASSPQTGEGETQYF.

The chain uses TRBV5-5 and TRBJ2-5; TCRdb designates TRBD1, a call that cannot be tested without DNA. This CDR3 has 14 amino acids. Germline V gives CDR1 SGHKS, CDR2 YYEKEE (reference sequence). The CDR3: CASSLDGREETQYF.

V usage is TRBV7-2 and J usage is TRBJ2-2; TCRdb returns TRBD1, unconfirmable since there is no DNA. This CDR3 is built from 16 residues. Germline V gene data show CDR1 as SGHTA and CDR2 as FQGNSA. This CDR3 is CASSLRWRGPGEELFF.

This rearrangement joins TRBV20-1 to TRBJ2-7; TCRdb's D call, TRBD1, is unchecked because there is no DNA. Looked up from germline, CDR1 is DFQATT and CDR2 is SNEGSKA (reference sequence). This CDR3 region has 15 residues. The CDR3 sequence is CSAPDREPRTYEQYF.

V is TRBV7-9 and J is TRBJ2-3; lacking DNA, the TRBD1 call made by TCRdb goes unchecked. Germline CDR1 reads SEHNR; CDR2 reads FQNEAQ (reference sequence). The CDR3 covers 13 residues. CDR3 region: CASGGLITDTQYF.

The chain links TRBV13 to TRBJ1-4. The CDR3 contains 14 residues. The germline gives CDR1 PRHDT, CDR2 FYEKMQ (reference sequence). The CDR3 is CASSLGGTREKLFF.

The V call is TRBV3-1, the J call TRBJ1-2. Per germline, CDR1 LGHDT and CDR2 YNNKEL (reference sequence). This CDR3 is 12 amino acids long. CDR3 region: CASSQDRRGYTF. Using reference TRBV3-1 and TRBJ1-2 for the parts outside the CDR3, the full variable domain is DTAVSQTPKYLVTQMGNDKSIKCEQNLGHDTMYWYKQDSKKFLKIMFSYNNKELIINETVPNRFSPKSPDKAHLNLHINSLELGDSAVYFCASSQDRRGYTFGSGTRLTVV.

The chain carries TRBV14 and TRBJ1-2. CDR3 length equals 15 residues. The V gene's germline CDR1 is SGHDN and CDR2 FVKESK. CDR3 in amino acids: CASSRGPARGYGYTF.

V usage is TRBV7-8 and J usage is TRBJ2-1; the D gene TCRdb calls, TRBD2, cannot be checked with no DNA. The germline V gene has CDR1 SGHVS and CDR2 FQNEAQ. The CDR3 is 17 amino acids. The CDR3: CASSDSGAGHPANEQFF.

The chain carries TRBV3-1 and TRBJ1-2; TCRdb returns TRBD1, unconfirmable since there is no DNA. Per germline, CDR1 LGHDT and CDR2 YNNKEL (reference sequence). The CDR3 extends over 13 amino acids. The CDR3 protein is CATERGRGYGYTF.

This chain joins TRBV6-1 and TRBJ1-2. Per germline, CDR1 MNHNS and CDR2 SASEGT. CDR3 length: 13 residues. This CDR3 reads CASTPGRHYGYTF.

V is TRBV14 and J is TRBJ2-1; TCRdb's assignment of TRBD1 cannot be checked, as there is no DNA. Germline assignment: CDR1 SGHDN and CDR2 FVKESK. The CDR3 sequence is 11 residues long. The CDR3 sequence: CASGGGGEQFF.

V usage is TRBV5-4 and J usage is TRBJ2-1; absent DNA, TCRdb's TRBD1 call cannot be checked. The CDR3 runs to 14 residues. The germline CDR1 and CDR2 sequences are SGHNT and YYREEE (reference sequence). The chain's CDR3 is CASSFSPGTDEQFF. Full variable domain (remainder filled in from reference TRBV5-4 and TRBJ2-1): ETGVTQSPTHLIKTRGQQVTLRCSSQSGHNTVSWYQQALGQGPQFIFQYYREEENGRGNFPPRFSGLQFPNYSSELNVNALELDDSALYLCASSFSPGTDEQFFGPGTRLTVL.

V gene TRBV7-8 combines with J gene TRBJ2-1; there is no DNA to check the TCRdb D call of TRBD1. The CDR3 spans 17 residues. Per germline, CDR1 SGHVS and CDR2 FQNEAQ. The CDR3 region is CASSSGGQGEDYNEQFF.

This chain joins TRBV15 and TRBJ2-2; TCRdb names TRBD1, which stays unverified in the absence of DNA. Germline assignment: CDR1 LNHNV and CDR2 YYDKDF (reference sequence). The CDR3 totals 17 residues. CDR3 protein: CATSRDLGAPNTGELFF.

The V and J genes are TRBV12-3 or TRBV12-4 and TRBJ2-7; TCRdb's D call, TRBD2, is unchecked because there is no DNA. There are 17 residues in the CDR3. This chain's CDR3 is CASSLRRTSGGDYEQYF.

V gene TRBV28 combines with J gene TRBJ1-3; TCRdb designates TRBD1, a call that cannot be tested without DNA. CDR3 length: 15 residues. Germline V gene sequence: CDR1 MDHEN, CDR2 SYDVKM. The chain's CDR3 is CASRLTGLGGNTIYF. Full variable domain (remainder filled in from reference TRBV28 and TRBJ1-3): DVKVTQSSRYLVKRTGEKVFLECVQDMDHENMFWYRQDPGLGLRLIYFSYDVKMKEKGDIPEGYSVSREKKERFSLILESASTNQTSMYLCASRLTGLGGNTIYFGEGSWLTVV.

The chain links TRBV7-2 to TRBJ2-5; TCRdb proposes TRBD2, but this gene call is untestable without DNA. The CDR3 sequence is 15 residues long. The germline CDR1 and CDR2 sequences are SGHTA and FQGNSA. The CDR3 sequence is CASSSQGLAEGTQYF.

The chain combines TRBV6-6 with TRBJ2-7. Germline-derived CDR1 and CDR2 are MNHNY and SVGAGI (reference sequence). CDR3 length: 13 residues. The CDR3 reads CASGSDGSYEQYF.